The next 13 T cell receptor beta chains were all read from a single sample in a study of tumor and adjacent non-tumor tissue in lung cancer. No cell sorting was done before RNA was extracted from the tissue. The library came from three nested PCR rounds adapted from ARM-PCR protocols. MiXCR was run by TCRdb on the multiplex PCR reads, yielding one entry per CDR3 protein. Of tens of thousands of distinct CDR3 sequences detected, around 77% appear once; the ten largest clones hold 8% to 10%. Input material: lung tumor tissue. The receptors shown here come from a woman between 40 and 55 years old with non-small cell lung cancer.

On this clonotype: A much larger clone lies a single base off, so this may be a read error. The chain has TRBV30 and TRBJ1-1; D unclear. CDR1 GTSNPN and CDR2 SVGIG come from the germline V gene (reference sequence). This CDR3 spans 12 amino acids. Trimming pared 4 bases from V and 3 bases from J, leaving 9 bases between. As DNA, the CDR3 is TGTGCCTGGAATAGGGAGGACACTGAAGCTTTCTTT. This sequence encodes CAWNREDTEAFF.

Points on this clonotype: This may be a read error, as it is one base from a much larger clone. The chain combines TRBV5-4 with TRBJ2-7, with D perhaps TRBD2 (5 bases). Between the trimmed V and J ends, which lost 4 bases and 3 bases, there was a span of 14 bases. There are 14 residues in the CDR3. Germline CDR1 SGHNT, CDR2 YYREEE (reference sequence). The DNA of the CDR3 is TGTGCCAGCAGCCAACGCGGGCCCGTCTACGAGCAGTACTTC. Translating gives CASSQRGPVYEQYF.

For this clonotype: One base away lies a much larger clone, so this may be a sequencing read error. The chain joins TRBV7-9 to TRBJ2-5; the D is unclear. Trimming left V 5 bases short and J 0 bases short, with 16 bases between. The CDR3 contains 16 residues. Germline CDR1 is SEHNR and CDR2 is FQNEAQ (reference sequence). The CDR3 protein is CASSTLWARYQETQYF. CDR3 nucleotides: TGTGCCAGCAGCACCCTCTGGGCTCGTTACCAAGAGACCCAGTACTTC. The whole variable domain, remainder taken from reference TRBV7-9 and TRBJ2-5, is DTGVSQNPRHKITKRGQNVTFRCDPISEHNRLYWYRQTLGQGPEFLTYFQNEAQLEKSRLLSDRFSAERPKGSFSTLEIQRTEQGDSAMYLCASSTLWARYQETQYFGPGTRLLVL.

As for this clonotype: A junction boundary mismatches the germline segment, possibly from a read error. The rearrangement uses TRBV6-6 and TRBJ1-5; D unresolved. This CDR3 spans 18 amino acids. Per germline, CDR1 MNHNY and CDR2 SVGAGI (reference sequence). The CDR3 is CASSYWKGPGAGNQPQHF. The CDR3 DNA reads as TGTGCCAGCAGCTACTGGAAGGGCCCCGGTGCGGGGAATCAGCCCCAGCATTTT.

This clonotype was picked up a small number of times. The chain carries TRBV4-2 and TRBJ2-4; weak D call: TRBD2 (6 bases). Germline lookup yields CDR1 LGHNA and CDR2 YNFKEQ. The CDR3 runs to 14 residues. The V and J ends lost 3 bases and 8 bases respectively, with 14 bases between them. The CDR3 bases are TGTGCCAGCAGCCAGATAGGGCGGGGAGACATTCAGTACTTC. It yields the protein CASSQIGRGDIQYF.

The chain links TRBV29-1 to TRBJ1-2; a weak D match, TRBD1 (6 bases). With 6 bases removed from V and 8 bases from J, the gap between germline ends came to 13 bases. CDR3 length equals 11 residues. Germline CDR1 and CDR2: SQVTM and ANQGSEA. The CDR3 DNA reads as TGCAGCGTATCGACAGGATCGGGCTACACCTTC. Its protein is CSVSTGSGYTF.

The rearrangement joins TRBV12-3 or TRBV12-4 to TRBJ2-2; tentative D call: TRBD1 (6 bases). Deletions cut 7 bases from V and 4 bases from J, with 13 bases between. The CDR3 length is 14 residues. The CDR3: CASTGDRITGELFF. The CDR3 DNA reads as TGTGCCAGCACCGGAGACAGGATCACCGGGGAGCTGTTTTTT.

The chain carries TRBV6-6 and TRBJ2-7; 8 bases map to TRBD1. CDR3 length equals 13 residues. Germline assignment: CDR1 MNHNY and CDR2 SVGAGI (reference sequence). The J segment lost 3 bases and the V segment lost 9 bases, leaving 7 bases of the junction unmatched. The CDR3 nucleotides read TGTGCCAGTGGTCCAGGGGGCCGCTACGAGCAGTACTTC. This codes for CASGPGGRYEQYF.

The chain joins TRBV6-1 to TRBJ1-1; D is perhaps TRBD1 (5 bases). The germline V gene has CDR1 MNHNS and CDR2 SASEGT. The CDR3 spans 15 residues. The CDR3 nucleotides are TGTTTCAGCAGTGAAATGGGACGCTTGAACACTGAAGCTTTCTTT. This codes for CFSSEMGRLNTEAFF.

As concerns this clonotype: One end of the junction does not line up with germline, which may come from a read error. V usage is TRBV6-2 or TRBV6-3 and J usage is TRBJ2-3; D unresolved. The CDR3 runs to 15 residues. In germline, CDR1 is MNHEY, CDR2 SVGEGT. The CDR3 is CTSRDRARGGDTQYF. The CDR3 coding sequence is TGTACCAGCAGAGATAGGGCTCGAGGCGGCGATACGCAGTATTTT.

A remark on this clonotype: Possible read error: a much larger clone is one base away. The chain joins TRBV7-8 to TRBJ1-1, with a possible D match to TRBD1 (6 bases). Germline values: CDR1 SGHVS, CDR2 FQNEAQ. The CDR3 has 12 residues. Written as DNA, the CDR3 is TGTGCCAGCAGCACTTGGGGGGGGCAAGCTTTATTT. The encoded protein is CASSTWGGQALF.

This clonotype was recorded a few times. The rearrangement uses TRBV7-9 and TRBJ1-5, with D unclear. CDR3 length: 14 residues. V dropped 1 base and J dropped 4 bases, with 8 bases sitting between them. Per germline, CDR1 SEHNR and CDR2 FQNEAQ (reference sequence). CDR3 region: CASSLDGNNQPQHF. CDR3 nucleotides: TGTGCCAGCAGCTTAGATGGAAATAATCAGCCCCAGCATTTT.

This clonotype was counted once. At one of its ends the junction is not consistent with the germline gene, which may arise from a read error. The rearrangement links TRBV7-9 to TRBJ1-6; D gene uncertain. Germline lookup yields CDR1 SEHNR and CDR2 FQNEAQ (reference sequence). This CDR3 is built from 17 residues. The CDR3 spells CSSSAGIGNLEYSPLHF. CDR3 DNA: TGTTCCAGCAGCGCCGGGATAGGGAATCTCGAATATTCACCCCTCCACTTT. The full variable domain, in which reference TRBV7-9 and TRBJ1-6 provide the parts outside the CDR3, is DTGVSQNPRHKITKRGQNVTFRCDPISEHNRLYWYRQTLGQGPEFLTYFQNEAQLEKSRLLSDRFSAERPKGSFSTLEIQRTEQGDSAMYLCSSSAGIGNLEYSPLHFGNGTRLTVT.